The rows below give T cell receptor beta chains drawn from one sample of a study of blood T cell repertoires in COVID-19. Assay used: immunoSEQ multiplex PCR; TCRdb lists only in-frame clones, some missing. Among roughly 150,000 clones listed, about 87% were seen once. Sequenced material: peripheral blood. The receptors shown here come from a human donor in a cohort sampled during active COVID-19. Each CDR3 is given with its conserved first and last residue. D genes are given only for firm matches. Part of the rows lack a size; the others show once, few, many or a class for expanded clones.

abundance: once
v_gene: TRBV9
j_gene: TRBJ1-5
d_gene: .
CDR3aa: CASSRQNSNQPQHF
CDR3nt: TGTGCCAGCAGCCGACAGAATAGCAATCAGCCCCAGCATTTT

abundance: .
v_gene: TRBV14
j_gene: TRBJ2-1
d_gene: TRBD1
CDR3aa: CASSQGPGTGVVWDEQFF
CDR3nt: TGTGCCAGCAGCCAAGGCCCCGGGACAGGTGTAGTTTGGGATGAGCAGTTCTTC

abundance: .
v_gene: TRBV9
j_gene: TRBJ1-2
d_gene: .
CDR3aa: CASSPDPGDTLYGYTF
CDR3nt: TGTGCCAGCAGCCCCGACCCAGGTGATACCCTCTATGGCTACACCTTC

abundance: few
v_gene: TRBV5-8
j_gene: TRBJ1-2
d_gene: TRBD1
CDR3aa: CASSPRTGGYYGYTF
CDR3nt: TGTGCCAGCAGCCCGCGGACAGGGGGCTACTATGGCTACACCTTC

abundance: .
v_gene: TRBV5-1
j_gene: TRBJ2-3
d_gene: .
CDR3aa: CASSEGAPSTGAQYF
CDR3nt: TGCGCCAGCAGCGAAGGAGCACCCAGCACAGGTGCGCAGTATTTT

abundance: .
v_gene: TRBV7-6
j_gene: TRBJ2-1
d_gene: TRBD1
CDR3aa: CASSRDRVGYDEQFF
CDR3nt: TGTGCCAGCAGTCGCGACAGGGTGGGTTACGATGAGCAGTTCTTC

abundance: .
v_gene: TRBV5-4
j_gene: TRBJ2-4
d_gene: .
CDR3aa: CASSLEGGRQVAKNIQYF
CDR3nt: TGTGCCAGCAGCTTGGAAGGCGGGCGTCAAGTTGCCAAAAACATTCAGTACTTC

abundance: .
v_gene: TRBV6-1
j_gene: TRBJ1-6
d_gene: TRBD1
CDR3aa: CASSGQGTGGTFSPLHF
CDR3nt: TGTGCCAGCAGTGGACAAGGGACAGGAGGAACCTTTTCACCCCTCCACTTT

abundance: .
v_gene: TRBV15
j_gene: TRBJ2-7
d_gene: TRBD1
CDR3aa: CATSRPQGHSYEQYF
CDR3nt: TGTGCCACCAGCAGACCACAGGGGCACTCCTACGAGCAGTACTTC

abundance: .
v_gene: TRBV11-2
j_gene: TRBJ2-5
d_gene: TRBD2
CDR3aa: CASSLGVQQRGKETQYF
CDR3nt: TGTGCCAGCAGCTTAGGGGTCCAACAGCGGGGAAAAGAGACCCAGTACTTC

abundance: .
v_gene: TRBV3-1/TRBV3-2
j_gene: TRBJ1-4
d_gene: .
CDR3aa: CASSQEPGGAKKLFF
CDR3nt: TGTGCCAGCAGCCAAGAGCCCGGAGGGGCAAAGAAACTGTTTTTT